This TCR beta chain was sequenced for a study of blood T cell repertoires in COVID-19. For the study at large: Sources were T cells, B-cell-depleted T cells, or PBMCs; the material itself was cDNA or gDNA.

V was pared by 4 bases and J by 4 bases, with 5 bases of the junction left unmatched. The germline gives CDR1 SGHNT, CDR2 YYREEE (reference sequence). The CDR3 totals 14 residues. Sequencing was performed with immunoSEQ multiplex PCR; in TCRdb, only in-frame clones are kept and a portion is missing. The sample gives more than 300,000 clones, roughly 82% of which show up once; around 1.7% is in the top ten. This chain joins TRBV5-4 and TRBJ1-2; 9 positions agree with TRBD1. The clonotype comes from a woman aged 45-59 years with acute or convalescent COVID-19. Sequencing was done on a sample of peripheral blood. The CDR3 nucleotides are TGTGCCAGCAGCCAGGACAGGGGACTCTATGGCTACACCTTC. Encoded protein: CASSQDRGLYGYTF.